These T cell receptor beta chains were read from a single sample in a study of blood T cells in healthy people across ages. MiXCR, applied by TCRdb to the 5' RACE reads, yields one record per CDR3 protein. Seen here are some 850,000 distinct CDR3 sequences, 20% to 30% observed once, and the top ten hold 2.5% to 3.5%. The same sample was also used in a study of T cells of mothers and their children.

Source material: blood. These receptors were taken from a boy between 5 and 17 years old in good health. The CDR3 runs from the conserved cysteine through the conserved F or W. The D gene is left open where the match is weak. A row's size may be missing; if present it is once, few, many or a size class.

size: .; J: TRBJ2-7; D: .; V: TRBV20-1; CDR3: CSAPQGGYSYEQYF
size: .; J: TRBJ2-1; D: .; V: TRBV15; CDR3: CASTEWLSNEQFF
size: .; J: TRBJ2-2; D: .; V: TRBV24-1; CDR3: CATSDLGDGELFF
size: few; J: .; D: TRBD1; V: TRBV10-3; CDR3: CAISDPDRGTYEQYF
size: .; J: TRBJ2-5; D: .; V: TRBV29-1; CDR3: CSLSRGETQYF
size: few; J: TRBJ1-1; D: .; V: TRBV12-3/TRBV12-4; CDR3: CASSWDTEAFF
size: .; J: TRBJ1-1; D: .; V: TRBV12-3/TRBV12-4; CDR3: CASRGWTEAFF
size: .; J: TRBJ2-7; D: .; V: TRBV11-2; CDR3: CASSRADGHEQYF
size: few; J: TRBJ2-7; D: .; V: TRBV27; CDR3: CASSFQQGSSYEQYF
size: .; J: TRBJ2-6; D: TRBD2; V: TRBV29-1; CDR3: CSARSGRAGANVLTF
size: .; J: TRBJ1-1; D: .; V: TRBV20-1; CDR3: CSARDSRAGGVGAFF
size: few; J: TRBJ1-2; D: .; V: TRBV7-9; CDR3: CASSFRQGSGGYTF
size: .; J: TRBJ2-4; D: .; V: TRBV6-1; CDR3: CASSELALAKNIQYF
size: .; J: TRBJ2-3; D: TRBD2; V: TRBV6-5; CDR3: CASSYGLAGTPDTQYF
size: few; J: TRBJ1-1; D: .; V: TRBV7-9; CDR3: CASSPPRGGRVHTEAFF
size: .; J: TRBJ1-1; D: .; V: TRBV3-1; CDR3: CASSQDQSGQPTEAFF
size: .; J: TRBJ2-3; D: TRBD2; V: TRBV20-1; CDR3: CSARRLAGATQYF
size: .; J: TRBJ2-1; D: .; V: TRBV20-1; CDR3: CSARGGDSYNEQFF
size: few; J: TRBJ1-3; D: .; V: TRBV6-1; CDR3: CASRKRSGNTIYF
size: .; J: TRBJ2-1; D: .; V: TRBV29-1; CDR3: CSVEEQRQSRGLDEQFF
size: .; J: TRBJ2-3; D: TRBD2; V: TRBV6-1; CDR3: CASRHSGRIDTQYF
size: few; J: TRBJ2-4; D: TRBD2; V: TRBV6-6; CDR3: CASSYVVSGRAKGNIQYF
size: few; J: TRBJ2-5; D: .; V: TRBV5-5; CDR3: CASSFRWQGGQETQYF
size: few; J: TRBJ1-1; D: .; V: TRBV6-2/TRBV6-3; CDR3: CASGYTRDTEAFF
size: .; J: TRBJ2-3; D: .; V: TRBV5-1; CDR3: CASSLQRLGTDTQYF
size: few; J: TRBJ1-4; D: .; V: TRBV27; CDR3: CASIPLFF
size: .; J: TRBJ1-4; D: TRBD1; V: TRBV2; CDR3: CASSDNGQGTLLFF
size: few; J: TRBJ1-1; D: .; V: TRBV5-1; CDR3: CASSFYRMNTEAFF
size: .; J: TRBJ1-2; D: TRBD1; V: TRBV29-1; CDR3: CSGGQGYGYTF
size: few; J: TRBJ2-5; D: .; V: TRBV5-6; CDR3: CASTIPRVETQYF
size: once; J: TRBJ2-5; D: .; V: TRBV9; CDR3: CASSPRWWGKGKEAQYF
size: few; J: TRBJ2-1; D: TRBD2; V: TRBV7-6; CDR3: CASNLGTSLYNEQFF
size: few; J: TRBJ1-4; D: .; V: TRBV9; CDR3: CASSVGSQGREKLFF
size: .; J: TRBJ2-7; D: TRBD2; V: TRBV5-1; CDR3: CASSFSSGGYYEQYF
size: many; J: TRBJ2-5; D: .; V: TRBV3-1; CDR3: CASSQAETQYF
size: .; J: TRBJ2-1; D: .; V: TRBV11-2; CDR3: CASSSYRGAGDEQFF
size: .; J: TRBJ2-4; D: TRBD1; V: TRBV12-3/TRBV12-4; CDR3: CASTETGDQNIQYF
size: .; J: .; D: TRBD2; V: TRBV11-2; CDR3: CASSPSLAGASMNEQFF
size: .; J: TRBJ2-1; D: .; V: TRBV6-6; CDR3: CASSYPSRAYNEQFF
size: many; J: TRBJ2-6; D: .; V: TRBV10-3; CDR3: CAVRGDGANVLTF
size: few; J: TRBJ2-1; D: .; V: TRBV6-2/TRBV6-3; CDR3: CASSYPDGIISHNEQFF
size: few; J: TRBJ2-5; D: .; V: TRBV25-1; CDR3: CASSEYGGWETQYF
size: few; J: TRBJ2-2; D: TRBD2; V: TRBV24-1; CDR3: CATSGGAHTGELFF
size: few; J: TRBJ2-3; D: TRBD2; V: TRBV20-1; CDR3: CRVGGGAADTQYF
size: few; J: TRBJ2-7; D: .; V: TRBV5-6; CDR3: CASSSLIEQYF
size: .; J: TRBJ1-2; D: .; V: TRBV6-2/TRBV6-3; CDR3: CASSLTREYGYGYTF
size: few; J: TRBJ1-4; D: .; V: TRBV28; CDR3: CASRVNEKLFF
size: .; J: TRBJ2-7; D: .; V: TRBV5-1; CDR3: CASRFSGDEQYF
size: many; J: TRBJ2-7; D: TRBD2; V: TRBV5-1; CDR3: CASSLAGGFESYEQYF